This T cell receptor beta chain was observed in a study of neurological immune-mediated disorders. Per sequencing run, 15-18 subjects together gave over 160 million TCR-beta sequences. Each CDR3 protein gets one entry after TCRdb re-called the 5' RACE reads with MiXCR. The sample has about 82,000 distinct CDR3 sequences; 2.6% are singletons. With 5 bases clipped from V and 2 bases from J, the junction kept 8 bases outside the gene matches. Germline lookup yields CDR1 SGHRS and CDR2 YFSETQ. The CDR3 covers 15 residues. General study points: There was no clinical or MRI feature that was associated with the multiple sclerosis repertoire cluster.

With regard to this clonotype: What it binds is not known.

The chain joins TRBV5-1 to TRBJ2-7; 9 bases align to TRBD1. This TCR derives from a woman in her 30s with multiple sclerosis. The sequenced material came from PBMCs. The CDR3 DNA reads as TGCGCCAGCAGAGGGTCAGGACAGGGGACCTACGAGCAGTACTTC. It codes for CASRGSGQGTYEQYF.